Listed here is a single TCR beta chain. This specimen comes from a study of technical replicates of blood from a handful of donors. Libraries were prepared by immunoSEQ multiplex PCR; TCRdb keeps only in-frame clonotypes and omits some of them. The table records about 100,000 clones, nearly 97% of them present only once. V was clipped by 7 bases and J by 2 bases, with 8 bases between them. The CDR3 loop spans 13 amino acids. CDR1 is MDHEN, CDR2 SYDVKM, per germline. The sequence came from a human donor in good health. Sequencing was carried out using T cells isolated from PBMCs. The chain has TRBV28 and TRBJ2-2; TRBD2 might be the D (5 bases). CDR3: CASISGNTGELFF. CDR3 coding DNA: TGTGCCAGCATTTCGGGAAACACCGGGGAGCTGTTTTTT. Together with reference TRBV28 and TRBJ2-2, the CDR3 gives the full variable domain: DVKVTQSSRYLVKRTGEKVFLECVQDMDHENMFWYRQDPGLGLRLIYFSYDVKMKEKGDIPEGYSVSREKKERFSLILESASTNQTSMYLCASISGNTGELFFGEGSRLTVL.